This entry lists 23 T cell receptor beta chains sequenced from one sample in a study of blood T cell repertoires in COVID-19. Produced via immunoSEQ multiplex PCR; TCRdb's table is partial and in-frame only. The sample lists around 250,000 clones, around 85% occurring once. The sample consisted of PBMCs or T cells enriched from blood (not recorded which). These receptors were collected from a woman between 50 and 59 years old who had recovered from COVID-19.

This clone occurred once. This chain joins TRBV7-9 and TRBJ2-1; 10 nucleotides align to TRBD2. The trim removed 1 base at V and 5 bases at J, leaving 8 bases unmatched. The germline gives CDR1 SEHNR, CDR2 FQNEAQ (reference sequence). The CDR3 is made up of 17 amino acids. The DNA of the CDR3 is TGTGCCAGCAGCTTAGGAGCGGGAGGGCGAGGCGACAATGAGCAGTTCTTC. This gives the protein CASSLGAGGRGDNEQFF.

The rearrangement links TRBV19 to TRBJ2-7; possibly TRBD2 for D (5 bases). The CDR3 contains 14 residues. From germline, CDR1 is LNHDA and CDR2 SQIVND (reference sequence). Deletions cut 3 bases from V and 3 bases from J, with 12 bases between. DNA of the CDR3: TGTGCCAGTAGTATGAGTCGGGGAGTCTACGAGCAGTACTTC. It encodes CASSMSRGVYEQYF.

The J gene is TRBJ2-3, the V gene TRBV5-1; 8 bases map to TRBD1. This CDR3 spans 15 amino acids. The junction had 4 bases not matched to a gene; V was cut back by 4 bases and J by 0 bases. The germline CDR1 and CDR2 sequences are SGHRS and YFSETQ. CDR3 coding DNA: TGCGCCAGCAGCCACAGGACAGGGAGCACAGATACGCAGTATTTT. Translated: CASSHRTGSTDTQYF.

DNA of the CDR3: TGCGCCAGCAGCTTGCAGACAGGGGGCATAGATACGCAGTATTTT. Its protein is CASSLQTGGIDTQYF. This chain joins TRBV5-1 and TRBJ2-3, with TRBD1 matching 10 bases. The CDR3 has 15 residues. In germline, CDR1 is SGHRS, CDR2 YFSETQ. V lost 1 base, J lost 5 bases, and 4 bases stayed unmatched.

This sequence joins TRBV24-1 and TRBJ1-4, with unresolved D. V lost 3 bases and J 10 bases, leaving 14 bases between the germline ends. Germline V CDR1 and CDR2: KGHDR, SFDVKD. CDR3 size: 14 residues. Here the CDR3 reads CATSDRRFEGKLFF. In DNA, the CDR3 is TGTGCCACCAGTGATCGAAGATTTGAGGGAAAACTGTTTTTT.

This chain's CDR3 is CASSMGQGGLSNQPQHF. The CDR3 DNA reads TGTGCCAGTAGTATGGGACAGGGAGGGTTGAGCAATCAGCCCCAGCATTTT. The chain joins TRBV19 to TRBJ1-5, with 9 nucleotides matching TRBD1. The CDR3 is 17 amino acids. Germline V gene data show CDR1 as LNHDA and CDR2 as SQIVND (reference sequence). The V segment lost 3 bases and the J segment 1 base; nucleotides outside the gene matches: 7.

The rearrangement links TRBV28 to TRBJ2-7; 10 nucleotides line up with TRBD1. Germline-derived CDR1 and CDR2 are MDHEN and SYDVKM. CDR3 length equals 16 residues. V gave up 3 bases and J gave up 7 bases; unmatched junction bases: 12. The CDR3 DNA sequence: TGTGCCAGCAGTTTGACCGGGACAGGGGTTTCTTGGGAGCAGTACTTC. Residues: CASSLTGTGVSWEQYF.

Only one count was recorded for this clone. The chain joins TRBV7-8 to TRBJ2-1; D may be TRBD1 (5 bases). The germline V gene encodes CDR1 SGHVS and CDR2 FQNEAQ. CDR3 length equals 12 residues. With 7 bases removed from V and 9 bases from J, the gap between germline ends came to 13 bases. This CDR3 is CASTRQGFEQFF. In DNA form, the CDR3 reads TGTGCCAGCACCCGGCAGGGTTTTGAGCAGTTCTTC.

The CDR3 DNA reads TGTGCTAGTGGTTTGGTATCTCCGCAGGCGGAGCAGTTCTTC. It yields the protein CASGLVSPQAEQFF. This chain links TRBV12-5 with TRBJ2-1; D uncertain. This CDR3 has 14 residues. The V and J ends lost 0 bases and 10 bases respectively, with 13 bases between them. Germline V gene lookup returns CDR1 LGHNT and CDR2 FRNRAP.

This clone was seen a single time. This chain connects TRBV2 to TRBJ2-7, with 7 nucleotides matching TRBD1. Per germline, CDR1 SNHLY and CDR2 FYNNEI. The CDR3 sequence is 14 residues long. The ends lost 2 bases at V and 6 bases at J; junction bases unmatched: 7. CDR3 sequence: CASSEQGVHGEQYF. CDR3 coding DNA: TGTGCCAGCAGTGAACAGGGGGTGCACGGCGAGCAGTACTTC.

CDR3 nucleotide sequence: TGTGCCAGCAGCTACAGGGCTACTAATGAAAAACTGTTTTTT. Translation gives CASSYRATNEKLFF. The chain links TRBV5-4 to TRBJ1-4; D perhaps matches TRBD1 (6 bases). V dropped 3 bases and J dropped 2 bases, with 8 bases sitting between them. CDR3 size: 14 residues. Germline CDR1 reads SGHNT; CDR2 reads YYREEE (reference sequence).

The genes are TRBV24-1 and TRBJ2-5, with TRBD2 matching over 9 bases. CDR1 and CDR2 from the germline V gene are KGHDR and SFDVKD. With 8 bases clipped from V and 5 bases from J, the junction kept 11 bases outside the gene matches. The CDR3 extends over 15 amino acids. CDR3 sequence reads: CATKRVAGEGETQYF. The CDR3 DNA follows: TGTGCCACCAAGCGGGTAGCGGGAGAGGGTGAGACCCAGTACTTC.

The chain links TRBV19 to TRBJ2-1; no clear D gene. The length of the CDR3 is 13 residues. Germline CDR1 and CDR2: LNHDA and SQIVND (reference sequence). V dropped 6 bases and J dropped 11 bases, with 17 bases sitting between them. CDR3 amino acids: CASSLSNFPKQFF. The CDR3 DNA follows: TGTGCCAGTAGCCTAAGTAACTTTCCCAAGCAGTTCTTC. Full variable domain (outside the CDR3, taken from reference TRBV19 and TRBJ2-1): DGGITQSPKYLFRKEGQNVTLSCEQNLNHDAMYWYRQDPGQGLRLIYYSQIVNDFQKGDIAEGYSVSREKKESFPLTVTSAQKNPTAFYLCASSLSNFPKQFFGPGTRLTVL.

The chain couples TRBV15 to TRBJ1-2; 9 nucleotides line up with TRBD1. The germline gives CDR1 LNHNV, CDR2 YYDKDF (reference sequence). The J segment lost 7 bases and the V segment lost 5 bases, leaving 11 bases of the junction unmatched. CDR3 length: 15 residues. CDR3 protein: CATSPDLTGGSGYTF. In DNA, the CDR3 is TGTGCCACCAGCCCCGACTTGACAGGGGGTAGTGGCTACACCTTC.

V is TRBV18 and J is TRBJ1-2; 7 bases fit TRBD1. J gave up 6 bases and V 3 bases, and 7 bases lay outside the gene matches. There are 14 residues in the CDR3. The germline gives CDR1 KGHSH, CDR2 LQKENI. CDR3 sequence reads: CASSPRQGDNGYTF. In DNA form, the CDR3 reads TGTGCCAGCTCACCGCGACAGGGTGACAATGGCTACACCTTC. Using reference TRBV18 and TRBJ1-2 for the parts outside the CDR3, the full variable domain is NAGVMQNPRHLVRRRGQEARLRCSPMKGHSHVYWYRQLPEEGLKFMVYLQKENIIDESGMPKERFSAEFPKEGPSILRIQQVVRGDSAAYFCASSPRQGDNGYTFGSGTRLTVV.

The chain employs TRBV3-1 (or the pseudogene TRBV3-2) and TRBJ2-3; 7 bases are shared with TRBD2. Germline V gene sequence: CDR1 LGHDT, CDR2 YNNKEL (reference sequence). The CDR3 runs 15 residues. V lost 1 base to trimming and J lost 4 bases; unmatched junction nucleotides: 5. The DNA for the CDR3 is TGTGCCAGCAGCCAAGGACTAGCTATAGCAGATACGCAGTATTTT. This sequence encodes CASSQGLAIADTQYF.

Notes on this clone: Relative to the germline gene, one junction end is altered; a read error may explain this. The V and J genes are TRBV6-5 and TRBJ1-2; D remains unclear. CDR1 and CDR2 from the germline V gene are MNHEY and SVGAGI. This CDR3 has 10 amino acids. The CDR3 bases are TGTGCTAGCAGGTCGGACTCTTACACCTTC. Translation gives CASRSDSYTF.

This clone appeared a few times. The chain combines TRBV7-6 with TRBJ2-7, with a tentative D call TRBD1 (6 bases). V was clipped by 5 bases and J by 3 bases, with 11 bases between them. CDR1 and CDR2 (germline): SGHVS, FNYEAQ. This CDR3 contains 13 residues. The CDR3: CASSRTEFYEQYF. The CDR3 bases are TGTGCCAGCAGCCGGACAGAATTCTACGAGCAGTACTTC.

The V call is TRBV7-9, the J call TRBJ2-1, with 13 bases that match TRBD2. Unmatched junction bases numbered 5, after V lost 5 bases and J lost 7 bases. The CDR3 runs 15 residues. Per germline, CDR1 SEHNR and CDR2 FQNEAQ (reference sequence). The DNA for the CDR3 is TGTGCCAGCAGCGGCGCGGGACTAGCGGGGAATGAGCAGTTCTTC. It specifies CASSGAGLAGNEQFF.

The V call is TRBV28, the J call TRBJ2-7; D is unclear. Germline V gene lookup returns CDR1 MDHEN and CDR2 SYDVKM. The germline V and J ends were trimmed by 4 bases and 4 bases, with 17 bases remaining between them. The CDR3 contains 15 residues. This chain's CDR3 is CASSSYHHDGYEQYF. The CDR3 nucleotides read TGTGCCAGCAGTTCATACCACCACGACGGGTACGAGCAGTACTTC. Full variable domain (rest looked up from reference TRBV28 and TRBJ2-7): DVKVTQSSRYLVKRTGEKVFLECVQDMDHENMFWYRQDPGLGLRLIYFSYDVKMKEKGDIPEGYSVSREKKERFSLILESASTNQTSMYLCASSSYHHDGYEQYFGPGTRLTVT.

The CDR3 DNA follows: TGCGCCAGCAGCACCGGACAGGGGCGGGAAAAACTGTTTTTT. This encodes CASSTGQGREKLFF. This sequence joins TRBV5-1 and TRBJ1-4; 9 bases are a match to TRBD1. Germline values: CDR1 SGHRS, CDR2 YFSETQ. The CDR3 runs 14 residues. Trimming removed 4 bases from V and 8 bases from J; junction bases left unmatched: 6. Looking up the rest from reference TRBV5-1 and TRBJ1-4 gives the full variable domain: KAGVTQTPRYLIKTRGQQVTLSCSPISGHRSVSWYQQTPGQGLQFLFEYFSETQRNKGNFPGRFSGRQFSNSRSEMNVSTLELGDSALYLCASSTGQGREKLFFGSGTQLSVL.

This chain uses TRBV29-1 with TRBJ2-6, with a tentative D call TRBD1 (6 bases). This CDR3 has 16 amino acids. V was shortened by 7 bases and J by 0 bases, with 16 bases between the two germline ends. Germline CDR1 and CDR2: SQVTM and ANQGSEA. The CDR3 region is CSASGTHNSGANVLTF. The CDR3 DNA is TGCAGCGCCTCCGGGACACACAACTCTGGGGCCAACGTCCTGACTTTC.

The chain uses TRBV19 and TRBJ1-4; D is unresolved. Germline CDR1 is LNHDA and CDR2 is SQIVND (reference sequence). The CDR3 consists of 13 residues. Trimming took off 3 bases at V and 8 bases at J, with 10 bases between the two ends. CDR3 in amino acids: CASSMVNTEKLFF. The CDR3 DNA follows: TGTGCCAGTAGTATGGTTAACACCGAAAAACTGTTTTTT.